The 28 T cell receptor beta chains below all came from one sample that was sequenced in a study of cytomegalovirus exposure and HLA in healthy donors. The PCR had 60 Vbeta and 13 Jbeta primers. TCRdb's copy holds only in-frame clones and misses some; the assay was immunoSEQ multiplex PCR. The data show 150,000 or so clones, with just under 75% seen just once and approximately 1.6% held by the top ten. Sequencing was carried out using PBMCs. These receptors originate from a woman between 18 and 29 years old in good health and CMV-seronegative.

This clone was seen more than once but under ten times. This chain links TRBV5-1 with TRBJ2-3; 7 bases match TRBD1. Germline lookup yields CDR1 SGHRS and CDR2 YFSETQ. Trimming removed 4 bases from V and 0 bases from J; junction bases left unmatched: 8. The CDR3 runs to 16 residues. CDR3 nucleotides: TGCGCCAGCAGCGTACCGGGACAGTCGAGCACAGATACGCAGTATTTT. Translation: CASSVPGQSSTDTQYF.

This chain uses TRBV7-9 with TRBJ1-3; D unresolved. Per the germline V gene, CDR1 is SEHNR and CDR2 is FQNEAQ (reference sequence). This CDR3 region has 13 residues. Trimming pared 5 bases from V and 1 base from J, leaving 6 bases between. CDR3 sequence (DNA): TGTGCCAGCAGCCCCAATTCTGGAAACACCATATATTTT. Residues: CASSPNSGNTIYF.

The chain carries TRBV5-1 and TRBJ2-3; 8 bases line up with TRBD1. The J call may not be correct, given that the DNA end is closer to TRBJ2-1. The germline V gene encodes CDR1 SGHRS and CDR2 YFSETQ. The CDR3 has 15 residues. CDR3 sequence (DNA): TGCGCCAGCAGCCAAGGACAGGGTGAGGGCAATGAGCAGTTCTTC. It is translated as CASSQGQGEGNEQFF.

The chain joins TRBV6-5 to TRBJ1-1; D is possibly TRBD1 (5 bases). Looked up from germline, CDR1 is MNHEY and CDR2 is SVGAGI. The CDR3 is 13 amino acids. V lost 3 bases and J lost 6, with 11 bases in between. DNA of the CDR3: TGTGCCAGCAGTTATACAGGTGGGGCTGAAGCTTTCTTT. This codes for CASSYTGGAEAFF.

The genes are TRBV11-3 and TRBJ1-2, with D perhaps matching TRBD1 (6 bases). Per germline, CDR1 SGHNT and CDR2 YENEEA. CDR3 size: 14 residues. The V end lost 1 base, the J end lost 1 base, and 7 bases lay between the germline ends. This CDR3 is CASSLGDINYGYTF. The DNA for the CDR3 is TGTGCCAGCAGCTTAGGGGACATTAACTATGGCTACACCTTC.

This chain uses TRBV2 with TRBJ1-5; D gene ambiguous. The CDR3 contains 17 residues. Germline CDR1 SNHLY, CDR2 FYNNEI. Deletions cut 6 bases from V and 3 bases from J, with 21 bases between. The CDR3 region has the DNA TGTGCCAGCAGCCTTACACGACTACCACCCAACAATCAGCCCCAGCATTTT. It specifies CASSLTRLPPNNQPQHF.

This sequence joins TRBV6-6 and TRBJ1-2; possibly TRBD1 for D (6 bases). CDR3 length: 14 residues. Trimming removed 2 bases at V and 6 bases at J, with 13 bases between. Germline CDR1 reads MNHNY; CDR2 reads SVGAGI (reference sequence). The CDR3 reads CASSYRTEKHGYTF. The CDR3 DNA is TGTGCCAGCAGTTACCGGACAGAGAAGCATGGCTACACCTTC.

V and J are TRBV9 and TRBJ2-7; maybe TRBD1 (5 bases). Trimming removed 0 bases from V and 5 bases from J, with 9 bases in between. CDR1 is SGDLS, CDR2 YYNGEE, per germline. This CDR3 comprises 13 residues. The CDR3 nucleotides are TGTGCCAGCAGCGTAGAGGCCAGGGACGAGCAGTACTTC. Translating it yields CASSVEARDEQYF.

The chain joins TRBV18 to TRBJ1-2, with 7 bases identical to TRBD1. Germline V gene sequence: CDR1 KGHSH, CDR2 LQKENI. V dropped 3 bases and J dropped 0; count of bases not matched to a gene: 10. The CDR3 consists of 17 residues. The CDR3 reads CASSPLTGTDTNYGYTF. CDR3 sequence (DNA): TGTGCCAGCTCACCCTTAACGGGGACAGACACTAACTATGGCTACACCTTC.

As concerns this clone: One end of the junction fails to match germline, which may point to a read error. J is TRBJ2-1 and V is TRBV27, with TRBD2 matching over 13 bases. The CDR3 runs to 14 residues. From germline, CDR1 is MNHEY and CDR2 SMNVEV (reference sequence). As DNA, the CDR3 is TGTGCCAGCCGACTAGCGGGGGGATACAATAAGCAGTTCTTC. This encodes CASRLAGGYNKQFF.

J is TRBJ2-2 and V is TRBV19, with D hard to call. V was pared by 7 bases and J by 0 bases, with 9 bases between. Per the germline V gene, CDR1 is LNHDA and CDR2 is SQIVND (reference sequence). The CDR3 consists of 14 residues. Here the CDR3 DNA reads TGTGCCAGTAAATACTTCGCGAACACCGGGGAGCTGTTTTTT. Translation gives CASKYFANTGELFF.

CDR3 sequence reads: CASSLGQGETYEQYV. CDR3 DNA sequence: TGTGCCAGCAGCTTGGGTCAGGGGGAAACCTACGAGCAGTACGTC. The chain carries TRBV7-6 and TRBJ2-7; 7 bases are shared with TRBD1. The germline CDR1 and CDR2 sequences are SGHVS and FNYEAQ. The V segment lost 3 bases and the J segment 2 bases; nucleotides outside the gene matches: 7. The CDR3 extends over 15 amino acids.

This sequence joins TRBV5-6 and TRBJ2-7, with D unclear. The ends were cut back, 6 bases at V and 3 bases at J, with 13 bases in the middle. CDR3 length: 13 residues. Germline CDR1 reads SGHDT; CDR2 reads YYEEEE. CDR3 coding DNA: TGTGCCAGCAAACTAACTGACGGCTACGAGCAGTACTTC. Its protein is CASKLTDGYEQYF.

The rearrangement joins TRBV2 to TRBJ1-2; weak D call: TRBD1 (6 bases). Trimming took 6 bases from V and 2 from J, leaving 16 bases between them. Germline V gene lookup returns CDR1 SNHLY and CDR2 FYNNEI. CDR3 length equals 15 residues. The CDR3 nucleotides read TGTGCCAGCAGAAAAGGGGGTATTACAAACTATGGCTACACCTTC. It specifies CASRKGGITNYGYTF.

This clone was recorded a few times. V and J are TRBV11-2 and TRBJ1-6; D is uncertain. V lost 2 bases to trimming and J lost 8 bases, with 7 bases between them. Germline V lookup: CDR1 SGHAT, CDR2 FQNNGV. The CDR3 totals 13 residues. In DNA, the CDR3 is TGTGCCAGCAGCTTAAACTCCGATTCACCCCTCCACTTT. It specifies CASSLNSDSPLHF.

The rearrangement links TRBV4-1 to TRBJ2-1, with D maybe TRBD2 (7 bases). The CDR3 totals 16 residues. Germline-derived CDR1 and CDR2 are MGHRA and YSYEKL. The V gene lost 1 base and the J gene lost 8 bases, with 18 bases spanning the gap. The CDR3: CASSQAIGGAQYEQFF. The CDR3, as DNA: TGCGCCAGCAGCCAAGCAATAGGGGGGGCGCAGTATGAGCAGTTCTTC.

The chain couples TRBV2 to TRBJ2-7; no firm D call. The CDR3 has 11 residues. Trimming removed 5 bases at V and 3 bases at J, with 5 bases between. Germline CDR1 is SNHLY and CDR2 is FYNNEI. This CDR3 reads CASSPLYEQYF. Here the CDR3 DNA reads TGTGCCAGCAGTCCCCTCTACGAGCAGTACTTC.

On this clone: The junction shows a germline mismatch at one end, possibly a read error. This rearrangement joins TRBV4-2 to TRBJ2-2; D possibly corresponds to TRBD1 (6 bases). The CDR3 covers 13 residues. The germline gives CDR1 LGHNA, CDR2 YNFKEQ. The CDR3 loop reads CASSQQGSGELFF. Written as DNA, the CDR3 is TGTGCCAGCAGCCAGCAGGGGTCCGGGGAGCTATTTTTT.

The chain employs TRBV19 and TRBJ1-3; the match to TRBD1 covers 7 bases. From germline, CDR1 is LNHDA and CDR2 SQIVND (reference sequence). V lost 6 bases to trimming and J lost 4 bases; unmatched junction nucleotides: 6. The CDR3 runs to 14 residues. The CDR3 sequence is CASSRGTAGNTIYF. CDR3 in DNA: TGTGCCAGTAGCAGGGGGACAGCCGGAAACACCATATATTTT.

V and J are TRBV6-4 and TRBJ2-3; a possible D gene is TRBD2 (6 bases). The CDR3 has 13 amino acids. The ends were cut back, 6 bases at V and 2 bases at J, with 9 bases in the middle. Per germline, CDR1 MRHNA and CDR2 SNTAGT. This CDR3 is CASSRRDTDTQYF. The CDR3 DNA follows: TGTGCCAGCAGCAGGAGGGACACAGATACGCAGTATTTT.

The rearrangement joins TRBV10-2 to TRBJ1-2, with 8 nucleotides matching TRBD1. The CDR3 spans 18 residues. J was trimmed by 6 bases and V by 9 bases; bases with no gene match: 24. Germline values: CDR1 WSHSY, CDR2 SAAADI. The CDR3, as DNA: TGCGCCAGTACTGGGGACAAGGGCAGGGGGCTGATCGGCAATGGCTACACCTTC. The encoded protein is CASTGDKGRGLIGNGYTF.

This chain connects TRBV9 to TRBJ2-2; 8 nucleotides agree with TRBD1. The germline V gene encodes CDR1 SGDLS and CDR2 YYNGEE. The CDR3 length is 15 residues. Unmatched junction bases numbered 4, after V lost 0 bases and J lost 6 bases. In DNA form, the CDR3 reads TGTGCCAGCAGCGTAGGAGGACAGGGAGCCGGGGAGCTGTTTTTT. Protein sequence: CASSVGGQGAGELFF.

This clone appeared a few times. V usage is TRBV29-1 and J usage is TRBJ2-7; perhaps TRBD2 as D (6 bases). Germline V gives CDR1 SQVTM, CDR2 ANQGSEA. Trimming took 5 bases from V and 3 from J, leaving 11 bases between them. The CDR3 runs 12 residues. CDR3 loop: CSVQISGYEQYF. The CDR3 DNA is TGCAGCGTTCAAATTAGCGGCTACGAGCAGTACTTC.

Details on this clone: At one end, the junction sequence differs from germline, possibly due to a read error. V is TRBV7-9 and J is TRBJ2-3; possible D gene TRBD2, 6 bases. This CDR3 spans 16 amino acids. The germline CDR1 and CDR2 sequences are SEHNR and FQNEAQ (reference sequence). CDR3 protein: CASGLPHGGEEDTQYF. CDR3 DNA sequence: TGTGCCAGCGGCTTACCCCACGGAGGGGAGGAAGATACGCAGTATTTT.

This clone was seen once. The V gene is TRBV6-1, the J gene TRBJ1-5; 8 bases fit TRBD1. The CDR3 runs to 15 residues. Germline V gene lookup returns CDR1 MNHNS and CDR2 SASEGT. Trimming took 5 bases from V and 6 from J; bases not matched to a gene: 9. CDR3 bases: TGTGCCAGCAGTAGGCCGGAGACAGGGGTTCAGCCCCAGCATTTT. This encodes CASSRPETGVQPQHF.

CDR3 in amino acids: CASSLAGGRQETQYF. Written as DNA, the CDR3 is TGTGCCAGCAGTCTAGCGGGGGGCCGCCAAGAGACCCAGTACTTC. The chain recombines TRBV2 with TRBJ2-5; TRBD2 aligns across 11 bases. The CDR3 spans 15 residues. The germline gives CDR1 SNHLY, CDR2 FYNNEI. Trimming took 5 bases from V and 1 from J; bases not matched to a gene: 3.

This rearrangement joins TRBV28 to TRBJ2-1, with a weak D call TRBD2 (7 bases). CDR1 and CDR2 (germline): MDHEN, SYDVKM. Trimming shortened V by 4 bases and J by 11 bases, and 15 bases separated the two germline ends. CDR3 length equals 13 residues. The chain's CDR3 is CASSSPGGLKQFF. The CDR3 DNA follows: TGTGCCAGCAGTTCCCCCGGGGGGCTCAAGCAGTTCTTC.

This chain uses TRBV5-1 with TRBJ2-2, with 11 bases matching TRBD2. The CDR3 extends over 18 amino acids. Germline V gene sequence: CDR1 SGHRS, CDR2 YFSETQ. The V and J ends lost 2 bases and 3 bases, in that order; junction bases with no gene match: 9. The CDR3, as DNA: TGCGCCAGCAGCTTTAGTGCTAGCGGGAGGAGCGACACCGGGGAGCTGTTTTTT. Protein product: CASSFSASGRSDTGELFF.